One and the same sample provided the 10 T cell receptor beta chains below, sequenced in a study of T cell repertoires in cytomegalovirus infection. TCRdb reprocessed the reads via MiXCR and lists one record per CDR3 protein. Among 150,000 to 200,000 distinct CDR3 sequences listed, less than 9.5% were seen once. The sample consisted of PBMCs. The receptors come from a human donor in good health (CMV status not recorded). Some clones in this sample may be carry-over from other donors' samples.

This clonotype was seen at least ten times. The rearrangement uses TRBV7-2 and TRBJ1-6, with 9 bases identical to TRBD1. The ends lost 5 bases at V and 6 bases at J; junction bases unmatched: 2. The length of the CDR3 is 14 residues. Germline CDR1 is SGHTA and CDR2 is FQGNSA. CDR3 region: CASSLQGANSPLHF. The CDR3 coding sequence is TGTGCCAGCAGCCTACAGGGGGCTAATTCACCCCTCCACTTT.

The chain couples TRBV29-1 to TRBJ2-5; D is unclear. Germline V gene lookup returns CDR1 SQVTM and CDR2 ANQGSEA. Trimming took off 3 bases at V and 2 bases at J, with 10 bases between the two ends. The CDR3 extends over 13 amino acids. The CDR3 protein is CSVDSSQQETQYF. CDR3 in DNA: TGCAGCGTTGATAGCTCTCAGCAAGAGACCCAGTACTTC.

The V gene is TRBV18, the J gene TRBJ2-7; 9 positions agree with TRBD1. The germline V gene has CDR1 KGHSH and CDR2 LQKENI. The CDR3 covers 16 residues. V gave up 3 bases and J gave up 7 bases; unmatched junction bases: 13. In nucleotides, the CDR3 is TGTGCCAGCTCACCTATGCCGGGACAGGGCGTGGGGGAGCAGTACTTC. Translating it yields CASSPMPGQGVGEQYF.

This chain uses TRBV9 with TRBJ2-6, with unresolved D. Germline assignment: CDR1 SGDLS and CDR2 YYNGEE. Trimming removed 3 bases from V and 3 bases from J, with 7 bases in between. The CDR3 is made up of 14 amino acids. In nucleotides, the CDR3 is TGTGCCAGCAGCGGGACGGATGGGGCCAACGTCCTGACTTTC. Translated, it gives CASSGTDGANVLTF. Full variable domain (remainder filled in from reference TRBV9 and TRBJ2-6): DSGVTQTPKHLITATGQRVTLRCSPRSGDLSVYWYQQSLDQGLQFLIQYYNGEERAKGNILERFSAQQFPDLHSELNLSSLELGDSALYFCASSGTDGANVLTFGAGSRLTVL.

This clonotype appeared many times. The chain carries TRBV14 and TRBJ2-4, with 7 bases identical to TRBD1. V trimming: 0 bases; J trimming: 0 bases; junction bases outside the gene matches: 11. Per germline, CDR1 SGHDN and CDR2 FVKESK. This CDR3 comprises 19 residues. The CDR3 is CASSQDTLGTVLAKNIQYF. As DNA, the CDR3 is TGTGCCAGCAGCCAAGATACCCTGGGGACAGTGTTAGCCAAAAACATTCAGTACTTC. Full variable domain (outside the CDR3, taken from reference TRBV14 and TRBJ2-4): EAGVTQFPSHSVIEKGQTVTLRCDPISGHDNLYWYRRVMGKEIKFLLHFVKESKQDESGMPNNRFLAERTGGTYSTLKVQPAELEDSGVYFCASSQDTLGTVLAKNIQYFGAGTRLSVL.

This clonotype has a count of ten or more. J is TRBJ2-7 and V is TRBV7-2, with D unclear. There are 15 residues in the CDR3. Germline assignment: CDR1 SGHTA and CDR2 FQGNSA. V shed 1 base and J shed 0 bases, with 10 bases lying between them. The CDR3 spells CASSLVGRSSYEQYF. In DNA form, the CDR3 reads TGTGCCAGCAGCTTAGTAGGCCGGAGCTCCTACGAGCAGTACTTC.

The gene calls are TRBV20-1 and TRBJ2-3, with 8 bases that match TRBD2. V lost 4 bases to trimming and J lost 1 base; unmatched junction nucleotides: 4. Per germline, CDR1 DFQATT and CDR2 SNEGSKA (reference sequence). The CDR3 has 14 amino acids. The CDR3 loop reads CSAKREGRTDTQYF. The CDR3 DNA reads as TGCAGTGCTAAACGGGAGGGCCGCACAGATACGCAGTATTTT.

This clonotype was detected many times. The chain has TRBV4-3 and TRBJ1-5; perhaps TRBD1 as D (5 bases). The CDR3 loop spans 14 amino acids. The germline V gene encodes CDR1 LGHNA and CDR2 YSLEER. Trimming pared 1 base from V and 7 bases from J, leaving 11 bases between. The CDR3 DNA reads as TGCGCCAGCAGCCAAGTCGGGGGTTCGCAGCCCCAGCATTTT. Encoded protein: CASSQVGGSQPQHF.

The sample holds many counts of this clonotype. The rearrangement links TRBV6-2 or TRBV6-3 to TRBJ2-1, with TRBD1 identical over 9 bases. Germline values: CDR1 MNHEY, CDR2 SVGEGT. V dropped 8 bases and J dropped 7; count of bases not matched to a gene: 12. The CDR3 contains 15 residues. CDR3 bases: TGTGCCAGCGAGAAGCTGGGACAGGGTAAGAATGAGCAGTTCTTC. Protein sequence: CASEKLGQGKNEQFF.

The rearrangement uses TRBV12-3 or TRBV12-4 and TRBJ1-1; possibly TRBD1 for D (6 bases). The CDR3 totals 13 residues. Trimming removed 2 bases from V and 8 bases from J, with 12 bases in between. Here the CDR3 DNA reads TGTGCCAGCAGTTTAAGGGGGATACAAGAAGCTTTCTTT. This gives the protein CASSLRGIQEAFF.